This TCR beta chain stems from a study of blood T cell repertoires in COVID-19. Germline values: CDR1 KGHSH, CDR2 LQKENI. This CDR3 is built from 18 residues. V was clipped by 1 base and J by 4 bases; unmatched bases: 8. Which cohort a participant joined came from the clinical history participants gave. This clone was seen more than once but under ten times. The table came from immunoSEQ multiplex PCR; TCRdb's copy has only in-frame clones and leaves some out. The table shows about 180,000 clones, with around 85% occurring only once. V and J are TRBV18 and TRBJ2-2; TRBD2 matches 11 bases. This receptor was taken from a man aged 35-49 years who had recovered from COVID-19. Sequences were obtained from PBMCs or T cells enriched from blood (not recorded which). The CDR3 protein is CASSPLALAGGRTGELFF. CDR3 nucleotide sequence: TGTGCCAGCTCACCACTCGCCTTAGCGGGAGGGCGCACCGGGGAGCTGTTTTTT.